This T cell receptor (beta chain) appears in the sequencing data of a study of cytomegalovirus exposure and HLA in healthy donors. With 1 base clipped from V and 6 bases from J, the junction kept 2 bases outside the gene matches. Germline-derived CDR1 and CDR2 are LGHNA and YSLEER. CDR3 size: 15 residues. This clone was found a few times. Antigen unknown. Broader study findings: Highly shared variants forming one cluster were likely a sequencing artifact.

The PCR used 60 Vbeta and 13 Jbeta primers. This table comes from immunoSEQ multiplex PCR, and its TCRdb copy is limited to in-frame clones, with some not included. The sample yields under 150,000 clones, approximately 79% seen once. The rearrangement joins TRBV4-3 to TRBJ1-4; TRBD1 matches at 10 bases. The sequencing input was PBMCs. The TCR originated in a young man in good health and CMV-seronegative. The CDR3 DNA follows: TGCGCCAGCAGCCAAGGGGGACAGGGGTATGAAAAACTGTTTTTT. It specifies CASSQGGQGYEKLFF.